This T cell receptor beta chain was profiled in a study of blood T cell repertoires in COVID-19. V dropped 3 bases and J dropped 0 bases, with 8 bases sitting between them. The CDR3 is 15 residues long. The V gene's germline CDR1 is LNHDA and CDR2 SQIVND (reference sequence). Here immunoSEQ multiplex PCR was the method, and the copy in TCRdb shows in-frame clones only, minus some. The profile covers over 150,000 clones, with 87% appearing a single time and less than 5% taken by the ten largest. The chain employs TRBV19 and TRBJ1-4; unclear D gene. The receptor's source is a woman between 55 and 75 years old who had recovered from COVID-19. What was sequenced was peripheral blood. CDR3 region: CASSIGVATNEKLFF. The DNA of the CDR3 is TGTGCCAGTAGTATTGGAGTTGCAACTAATGAAAAACTGTTTTTT.